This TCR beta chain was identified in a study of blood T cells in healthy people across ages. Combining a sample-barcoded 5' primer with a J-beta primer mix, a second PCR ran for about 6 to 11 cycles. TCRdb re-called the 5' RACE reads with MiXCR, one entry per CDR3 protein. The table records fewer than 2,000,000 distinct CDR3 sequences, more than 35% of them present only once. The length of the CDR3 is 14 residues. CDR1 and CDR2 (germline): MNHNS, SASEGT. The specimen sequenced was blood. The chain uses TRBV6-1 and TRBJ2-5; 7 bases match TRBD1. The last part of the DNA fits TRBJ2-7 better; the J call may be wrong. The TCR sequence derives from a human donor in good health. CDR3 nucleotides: TGTGCCAGCAGGGAGTTCAACAGGGGCCTCGAGCAGTACTTC. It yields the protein CASREFNRGLEQYF.